A single sample is the source of the 5 T cell receptor beta chains below, sequenced in a study of cytomegalovirus exposure and HLA in healthy donors. Vbeta (60) and Jbeta (13) primers were used in the PCR. Sequencing was performed with immunoSEQ multiplex PCR; in TCRdb, only in-frame clones are kept and a portion is missing. The table includes about 190,000 clones, about 80% detected once. The sample taken for sequencing was PBMCs. The receptors were sampled from a woman aged 45-65 years in good health and CMV-seropositive.

The chain has TRBV7-2 and TRBJ2-7, with a possible D match to TRBD2 (6 bases). Germline V gene sequence: CDR1 SGHTA, CDR2 FQGNSA. The ends were cut back, 5 bases at V and 4 bases at J, with 15 bases in the middle. CDR3 length equals 14 residues. CDR3 DNA: TGTGCCAGCAGCCCGAGTGGGAGGATATACGAGCAGTACTTC. Encoded protein: CASSPSGRIYEQYF.

V is TRBV18 and J is TRBJ2-7, with D possibly TRBD1 on 5 matching bases. Trimming shortened V by 2 bases and J by 0 bases, and 14 bases separated the two germline ends. Germline assignment: CDR1 KGHSH and CDR2 LQKENI. The CDR3 is 16 residues long. As DNA, the CDR3 is TGTGCCAGCTCACCATTGGCAGGGTCCAGCTCCTACGAGCAGTACTTC. Translated, it gives CASSPLAGSSSYEQYF.

The chain has TRBV5-6 and TRBJ1-1; D unresolved. This CDR3 spans 14 amino acids. Germline CDR1 is SGHDT and CDR2 is YYEEEE. V was shortened by 5 bases and J by 7 bases, with 18 bases between the two germline ends. This CDR3 is CASSFREGNREAFF. Written as DNA, the CDR3 is TGTGCCAGCAGTTTTCGTGAGGGAAACCGTGAAGCTTTCTTT. Drawing the rest from reference TRBV5-6 and TRBJ1-1, the complete variable domain is DAGVTQSPTHLIKTRGQQVTLRCSPKSGHDTVSWYQQALGQGPQFIFQYYEEEERQRGNFPDRFSGHQFPNYSSELNVNALLLGDSALYLCASSFREGNREAFFGQGTRLTVV.

V and J are TRBV28 and TRBJ1-2, with D unresolved. The CDR3 runs to 12 residues. Trimming took off 5 bases at V and 8 bases at J, with 12 bases between the two ends. Germline V CDR1 and CDR2: MDHEN, SYDVKM. The DNA of the CDR3 is TGTGCCAGCAGTCCGGGGAGGCAGGGCTACACCTTC. This translates into CASSPGRQGYTF.

The V and J genes are TRBV15 and TRBJ1-4; 7 bases line up with TRBD1. J was trimmed by 4 bases and V by 3 bases; bases with no gene match: 5. The germline gives CDR1 LNHNV, CDR2 YYDKDF (reference sequence). The CDR3 runs to 15 residues. CDR3 nucleotide sequence: TGTGCCACCAGCAGCACAGGGGAGAATAATGAAAAACTGTTTTTT. Amino acids: CATSSTGENNEKLFF.